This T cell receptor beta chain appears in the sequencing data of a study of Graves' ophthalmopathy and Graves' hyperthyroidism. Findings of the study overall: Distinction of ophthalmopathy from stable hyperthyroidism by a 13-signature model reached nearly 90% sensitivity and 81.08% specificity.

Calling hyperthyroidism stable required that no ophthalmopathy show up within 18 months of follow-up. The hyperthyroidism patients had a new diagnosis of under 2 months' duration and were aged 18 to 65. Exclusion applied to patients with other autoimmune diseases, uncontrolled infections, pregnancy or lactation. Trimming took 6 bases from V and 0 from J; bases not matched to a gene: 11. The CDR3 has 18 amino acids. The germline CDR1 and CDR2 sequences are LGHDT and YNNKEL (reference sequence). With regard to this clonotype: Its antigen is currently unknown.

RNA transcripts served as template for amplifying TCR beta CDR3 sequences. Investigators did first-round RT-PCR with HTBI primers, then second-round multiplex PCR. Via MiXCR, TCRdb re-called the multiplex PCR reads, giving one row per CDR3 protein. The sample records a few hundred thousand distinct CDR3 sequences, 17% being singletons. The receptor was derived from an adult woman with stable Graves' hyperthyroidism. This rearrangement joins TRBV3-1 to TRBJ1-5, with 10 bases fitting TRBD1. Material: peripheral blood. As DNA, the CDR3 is TGTGCCAGCAGAATCCCCAGGGGGACAGGGGTTAGCAATCAGCCCCAGCATTTT. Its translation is CASRIPRGTGVSNQPQHF.